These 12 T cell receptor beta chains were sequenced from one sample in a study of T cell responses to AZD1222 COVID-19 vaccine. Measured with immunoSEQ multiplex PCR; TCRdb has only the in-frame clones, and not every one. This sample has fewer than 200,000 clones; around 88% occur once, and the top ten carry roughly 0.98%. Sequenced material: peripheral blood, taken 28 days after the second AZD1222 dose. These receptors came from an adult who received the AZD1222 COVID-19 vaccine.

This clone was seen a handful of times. The CDR3 bases are TGTGCCAGCAGGCCCAAGATGGGACAGGGTCGGACAGATACGCAGTATTTT. It yields the protein CASRPKMGQGRTDTQYF. The V and J genes are TRBV7-9 and TRBJ2-3, with TRBD1 matching 9 bases. Germline CDR1 and CDR2: SEHNR and FQNEAQ (reference sequence). With V trimmed by 6 bases and J by 3 bases, 13 bases remained unmatched. The CDR3 totals 17 residues.

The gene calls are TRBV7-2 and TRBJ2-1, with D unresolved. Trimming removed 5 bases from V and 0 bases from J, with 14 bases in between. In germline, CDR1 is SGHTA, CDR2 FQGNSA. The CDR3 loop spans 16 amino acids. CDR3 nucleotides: TGTGCCAGCAGCCCCCATGAGAGGAGCTCCTACAATGAGCAGTTCTTC. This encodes CASSPHERSSYNEQFF.

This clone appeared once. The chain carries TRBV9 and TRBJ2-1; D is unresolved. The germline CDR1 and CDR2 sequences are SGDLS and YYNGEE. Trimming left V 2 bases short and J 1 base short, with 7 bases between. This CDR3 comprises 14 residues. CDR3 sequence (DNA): TGTGCCAGCAGCGTCCTATCTTCCTACAATGAGCAGTTCTTC. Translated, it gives CASSVLSSYNEQFF.

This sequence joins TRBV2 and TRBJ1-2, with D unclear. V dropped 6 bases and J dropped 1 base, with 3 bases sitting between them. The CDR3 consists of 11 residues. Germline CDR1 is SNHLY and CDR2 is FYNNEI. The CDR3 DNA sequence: TGTGCCAGCAGAATTAACTATGGCTACACCTTC. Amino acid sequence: CASRINYGYTF.

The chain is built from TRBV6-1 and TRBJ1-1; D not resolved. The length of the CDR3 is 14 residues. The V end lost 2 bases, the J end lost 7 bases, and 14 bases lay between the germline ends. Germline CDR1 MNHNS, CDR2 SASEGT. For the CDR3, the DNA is TGTGCCAGCAGTGAAAGGAAGGGCAGCGATGAAGCTTTCTTT. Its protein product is CASSERKGSDEAFF.

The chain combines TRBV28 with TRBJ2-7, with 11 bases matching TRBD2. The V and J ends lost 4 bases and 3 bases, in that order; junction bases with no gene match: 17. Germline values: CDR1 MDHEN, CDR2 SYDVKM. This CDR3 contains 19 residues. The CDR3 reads CASSSVGASGGRAGYEQYF. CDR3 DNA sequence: TGTGCCAGCAGTTCCGTCGGGGCTAGCGGGGGGCGAGCTGGCTACGAGCAGTACTTC.

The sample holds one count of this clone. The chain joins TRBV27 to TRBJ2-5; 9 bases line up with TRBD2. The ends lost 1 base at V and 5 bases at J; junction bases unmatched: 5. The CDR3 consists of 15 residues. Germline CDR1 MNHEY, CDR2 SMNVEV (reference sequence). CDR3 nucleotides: TGTGCCAGCAGTTTATTTGCGGGGGGGCAGGAGACCCAGTACTTC. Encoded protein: CASSLFAGGQETQYF.

The CDR3 bases are TGTGCCAGCAGCTTGGGGGGACTAGCCTACGGATACGAGCAGTACTTC. This translates into CASSLGGLAYGYEQYF. The V and J genes are TRBV5-6 and TRBJ2-7, with 9 bases fitting TRBD2. The germline V gene has CDR1 SGHDT and CDR2 YYEEEE. The J segment lost 4 bases and the V segment lost 0 bases, leaving 8 bases of the junction unmatched. The CDR3 sequence is 16 residues long.

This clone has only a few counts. CDR3 DNA sequence: TGTGCCAGCAGTTTGGACAGCCTTCGCTATGGCTACACCTTC. This sequence encodes CASSLDSLRYGYTF. The gene calls are TRBV6-1 and TRBJ1-2, with D tentatively TRBD1 (6 bases). With 5 bases removed from V and 4 bases from J, the gap between germline ends came to 14 bases. The CDR3 consists of 14 residues. CDR1 MNHNS and CDR2 SASEGT come from the germline V gene.

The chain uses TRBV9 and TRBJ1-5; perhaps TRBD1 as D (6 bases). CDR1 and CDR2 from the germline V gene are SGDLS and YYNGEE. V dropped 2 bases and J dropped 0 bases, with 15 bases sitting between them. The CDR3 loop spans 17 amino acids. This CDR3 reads CASSVFQGIYSNQPQHF. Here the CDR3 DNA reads TGTGCCAGCAGCGTTTTCCAGGGGATCTATAGCAATCAGCCCCAGCATTTT.

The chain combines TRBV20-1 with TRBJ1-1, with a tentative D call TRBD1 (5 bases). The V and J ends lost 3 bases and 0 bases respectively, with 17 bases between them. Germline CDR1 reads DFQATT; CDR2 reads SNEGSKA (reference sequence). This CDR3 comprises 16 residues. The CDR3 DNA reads TGCAGTGCTAGTGTACGGGGGAAGATCCTGAACACTGAAGCTTTCTTT. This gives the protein CSASVRGKILNTEAFF.

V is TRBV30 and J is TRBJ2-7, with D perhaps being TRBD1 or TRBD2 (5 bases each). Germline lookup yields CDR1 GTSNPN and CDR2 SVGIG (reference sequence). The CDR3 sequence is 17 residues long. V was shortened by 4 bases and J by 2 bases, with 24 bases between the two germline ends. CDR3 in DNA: TGTGCCTGGACCCAACTAGGGGCCTCAGCTAGACCCTACGAGCAGTACTTC. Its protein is CAWTQLGASARPYEQYF.